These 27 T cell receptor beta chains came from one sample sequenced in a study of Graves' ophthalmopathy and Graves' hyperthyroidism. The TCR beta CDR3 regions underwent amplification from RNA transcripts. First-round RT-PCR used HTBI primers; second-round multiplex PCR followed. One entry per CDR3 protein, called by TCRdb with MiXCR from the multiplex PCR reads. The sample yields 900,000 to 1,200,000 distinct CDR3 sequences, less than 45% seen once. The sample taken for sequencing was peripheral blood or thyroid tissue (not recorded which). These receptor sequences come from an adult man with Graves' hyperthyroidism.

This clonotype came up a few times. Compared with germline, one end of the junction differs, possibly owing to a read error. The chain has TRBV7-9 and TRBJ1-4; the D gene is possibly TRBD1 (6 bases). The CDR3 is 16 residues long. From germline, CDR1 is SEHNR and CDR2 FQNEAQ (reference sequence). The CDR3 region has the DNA TGTGCCAACAGCTCAGGGAGACAGGAGGAGAATGAAAAACTGTTTTTT. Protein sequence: CANSSGRQEENEKLFF.

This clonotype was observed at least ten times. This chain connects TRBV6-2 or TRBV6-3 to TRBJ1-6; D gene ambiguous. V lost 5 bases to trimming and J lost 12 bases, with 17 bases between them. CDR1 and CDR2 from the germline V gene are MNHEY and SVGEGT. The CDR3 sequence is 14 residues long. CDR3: CASSHQSPGRPLHF. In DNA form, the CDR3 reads TGTGCCAGCAGTCACCAATCCCCCGGGAGACCCCTCCACTTT.

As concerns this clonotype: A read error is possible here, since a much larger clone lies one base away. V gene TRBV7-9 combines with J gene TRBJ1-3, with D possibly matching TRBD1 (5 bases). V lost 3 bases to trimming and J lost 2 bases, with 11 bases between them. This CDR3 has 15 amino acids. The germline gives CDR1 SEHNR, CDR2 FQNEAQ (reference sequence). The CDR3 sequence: CASSFGTSPGNTIYF. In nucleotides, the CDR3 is TGTGCCAGCAGCTTCGGGACCTCCCCTGGAAACACCATATATTTT.

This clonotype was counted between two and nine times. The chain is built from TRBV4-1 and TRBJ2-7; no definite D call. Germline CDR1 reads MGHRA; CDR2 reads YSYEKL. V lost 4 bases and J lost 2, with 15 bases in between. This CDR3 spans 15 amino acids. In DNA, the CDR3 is TGCGCCAGCAGCCTAGGCGTGACAAAGACCTACGAGCAGTACTTC. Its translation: CASSLGVTKTYEQYF.

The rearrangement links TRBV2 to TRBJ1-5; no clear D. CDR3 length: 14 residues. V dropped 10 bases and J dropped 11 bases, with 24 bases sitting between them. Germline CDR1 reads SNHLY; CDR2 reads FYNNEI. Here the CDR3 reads CATSRDRGLETQHF. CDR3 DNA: TGTGCCACCAGCAGAGATCGCGGGCTGGAGACCCAGCATTTT.

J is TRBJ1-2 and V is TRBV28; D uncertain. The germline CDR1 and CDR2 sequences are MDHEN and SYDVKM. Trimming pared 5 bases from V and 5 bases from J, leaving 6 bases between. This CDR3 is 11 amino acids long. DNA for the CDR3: TGTGCCAGCAGTCAGAAGTATGGCTACACCTTC. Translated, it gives CASSQKYGYTF.

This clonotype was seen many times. The CDR3 sequence is CASTTTGTGSPLHF. DNA of the CDR3: TGTGCCAGCACAACGACAGGGACAGGTTCACCCCTCCACTTT. J is TRBJ1-6 and V is TRBV2; 8 bases map to TRBD1. CDR1 is SNHLY and CDR2 is FYNNEI in the germline V gene. Trimming cost V 7 bases and J 9 bases; bases outside gene matches: 8. The CDR3 is made up of 14 amino acids. Complete variable domain (other parts from reference TRBV2 and TRBJ1-6): EPEVTQTPSHQVTQMGQEVILRCVPISNHLYFYWYRQILGQKVEFLVSFYNNEISEKSEIFDDQFSVERPDGSNFTLKIRSTKLEDSAMYFCASTTTGTGSPLHFGNGTRLTVT.

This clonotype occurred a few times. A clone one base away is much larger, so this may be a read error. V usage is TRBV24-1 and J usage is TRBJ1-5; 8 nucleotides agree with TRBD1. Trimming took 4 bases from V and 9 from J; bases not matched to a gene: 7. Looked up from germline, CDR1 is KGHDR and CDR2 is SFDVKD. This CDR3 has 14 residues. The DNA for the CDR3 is TGTGCCACCAGTGACTCGGGGACAGGAAGGCCCCAGCATTTT. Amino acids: CATSDSGTGRPQHF.

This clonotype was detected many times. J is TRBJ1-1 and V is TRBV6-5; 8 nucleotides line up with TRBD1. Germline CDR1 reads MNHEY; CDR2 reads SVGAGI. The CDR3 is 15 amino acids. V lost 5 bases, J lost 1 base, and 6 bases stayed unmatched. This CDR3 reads CASSAMDRANTEAFF. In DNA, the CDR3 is TGTGCCAGCAGTGCCATGGACAGGGCGAACACTGAAGCTTTCTTT.

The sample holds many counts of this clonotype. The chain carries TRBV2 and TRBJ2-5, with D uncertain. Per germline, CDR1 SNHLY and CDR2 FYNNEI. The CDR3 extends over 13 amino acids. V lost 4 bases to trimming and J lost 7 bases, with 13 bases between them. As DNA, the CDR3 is TGTGCCAGCAGTGGAAAAATAGAAGGGACCCAGTACTTC. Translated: CASSGKIEGTQYF.

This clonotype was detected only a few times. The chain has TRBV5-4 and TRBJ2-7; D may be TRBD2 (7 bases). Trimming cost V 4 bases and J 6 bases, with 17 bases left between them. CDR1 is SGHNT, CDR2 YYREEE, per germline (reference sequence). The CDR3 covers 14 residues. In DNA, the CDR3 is TGTGCCAGCAGCACCAGGGGAGGGGATTCCGAGCAGTACTTC. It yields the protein CASSTRGGDSEQYF.

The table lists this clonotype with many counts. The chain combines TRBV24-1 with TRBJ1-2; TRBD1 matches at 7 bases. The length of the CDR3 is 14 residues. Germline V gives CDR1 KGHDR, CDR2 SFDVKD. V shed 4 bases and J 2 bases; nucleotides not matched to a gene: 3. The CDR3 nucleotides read TGTGCCACCAGTGACCCGGACAGGAACTATGGCTACACCTTC. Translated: CATSDPDRNYGYTF.

The CDR3 sequence: CASIPPEGSTQYF. CDR3 sequence (DNA): TGTGCCAGCATCCCGCCAGAAGGCAGTACCCAGTACTTC. The gene calls are TRBV7-2 and TRBJ2-5; D remains ambiguous. CDR3 length: 13 residues. Germline assignment: CDR1 SGHTA and CDR2 FQGNSA. V gave up 7 bases and J gave up 8 bases, with 17 bases separating them. Filled out from reference TRBV7-2 and TRBJ2-5, the complete variable domain reads GAGVSQSPSNKVTEKGKDVELRCDPISGHTALYWYRQSLGQGLEFLIYFQGNSAPDKSGLPSDRFSAERTGGSVSTLTIQRTQQEDSAVYLCASIPPEGSTQYFGPGTRLLVL.

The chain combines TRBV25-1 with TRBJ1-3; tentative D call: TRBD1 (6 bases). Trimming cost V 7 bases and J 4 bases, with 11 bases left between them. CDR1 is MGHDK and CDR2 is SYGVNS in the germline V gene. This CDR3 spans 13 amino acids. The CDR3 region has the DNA TGTGCCAGCATATCAGGGGTGGGAAACACCATATATTTT. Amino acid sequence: CASISGVGNTIYF.

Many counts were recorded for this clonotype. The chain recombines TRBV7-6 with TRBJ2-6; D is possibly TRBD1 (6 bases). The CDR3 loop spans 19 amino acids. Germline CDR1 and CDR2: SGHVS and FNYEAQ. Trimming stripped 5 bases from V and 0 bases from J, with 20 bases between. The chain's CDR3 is CASSPWTALSLSGANVLTF. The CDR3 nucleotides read TGTGCCAGCAGCCCCTGGACAGCGCTATCCCTCTCTGGGGCCAACGTCCTGACTTTC.

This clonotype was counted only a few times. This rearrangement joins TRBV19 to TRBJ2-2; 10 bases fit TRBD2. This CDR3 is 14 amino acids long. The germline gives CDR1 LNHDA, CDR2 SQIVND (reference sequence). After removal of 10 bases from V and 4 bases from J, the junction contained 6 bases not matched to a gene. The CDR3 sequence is CATMSGRGTGELFF. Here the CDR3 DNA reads TGTGCCACTATGAGCGGGAGGGGCACCGGGGAGCTGTTTTTT. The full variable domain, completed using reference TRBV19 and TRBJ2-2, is DGGITQSPKYLFRKEGQNVTLSCEQNLNHDAMYWYRQDPGQGLRLIYYSQIVNDFQKGDIAEGYSVSREKKESFPLTVTSAQKNPTAFYLCATMSGRGTGELFFGEGSRLTVL.

CDR3 in amino acids: CASSQDGRPDRNTIYF. For the CDR3, the DNA is TGCGCCAGCAGCCAAGATGGACGGCCAGACCGAAACACCATATATTTT. The chain uses TRBV4-1 and TRBJ1-3; D gene uncertain. The V gene's germline CDR1 is MGHRA and CDR2 YSYEKL. Trimming pared 0 bases from V and 5 bases from J, leaving 14 bases between. This CDR3 spans 16 amino acids.

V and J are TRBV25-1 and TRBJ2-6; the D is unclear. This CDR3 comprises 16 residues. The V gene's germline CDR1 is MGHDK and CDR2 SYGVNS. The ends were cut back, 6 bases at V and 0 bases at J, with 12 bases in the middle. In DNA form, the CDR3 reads TGTGCCAGCAGCGCGCCCCGGGCCTCTGGGGCCAACGTCCTGACTTTC. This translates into CASSAPRASGANVLTF.

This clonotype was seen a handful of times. The CDR3 DNA follows: TGTGCCATCAGTCCCAATAGTCCCTACGAGCAGTACTTC. Amino acid sequence: CAISPNSPYEQYF. J is TRBJ2-7 and V is TRBV10-3, with unresolved D. V was trimmed by 5 bases and J by 2 bases, leaving 10 bases between them. Germline CDR1 is ENHRY and CDR2 is SYGVKD. The CDR3 totals 13 residues.

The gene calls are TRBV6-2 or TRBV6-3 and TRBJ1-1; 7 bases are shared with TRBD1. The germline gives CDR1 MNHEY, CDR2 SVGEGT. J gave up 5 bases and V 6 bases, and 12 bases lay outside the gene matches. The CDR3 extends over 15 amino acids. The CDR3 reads CASSLKRQGKTEAFF. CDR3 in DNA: TGTGCCAGCAGCTTGAAACGACAGGGCAAAACTGAAGCTTTCTTT.

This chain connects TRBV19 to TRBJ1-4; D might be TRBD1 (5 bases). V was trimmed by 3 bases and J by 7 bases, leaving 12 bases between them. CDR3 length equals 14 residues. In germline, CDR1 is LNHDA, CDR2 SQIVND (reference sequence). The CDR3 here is CASSMGQGTEKLFF. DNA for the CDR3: TGTGCCAGTAGTATGGGTCAGGGAACTGAAAAACTGTTTTTT.

The CDR3 loop is CASSLPGISSYEQYF. The DNA of the CDR3 is TGTGCCAGCAGCCTACCAGGGATCAGCTCCTACGAGCAGTACTTC. The chain links TRBV7-8 to TRBJ2-7, with D possibly matching TRBD1 (5 bases). There are 15 residues in the CDR3. V lost 5 bases to trimming and J lost 0 bases, with 14 bases between them. Germline V lookup: CDR1 SGHVS, CDR2 FQNEAQ.

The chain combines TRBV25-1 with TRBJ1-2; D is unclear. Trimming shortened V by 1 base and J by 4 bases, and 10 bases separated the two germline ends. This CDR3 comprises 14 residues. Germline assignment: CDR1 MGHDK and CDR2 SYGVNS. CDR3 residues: CASSELGRSYGYTF. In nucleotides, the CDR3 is TGTGCCAGCAGTGAATTGGGGAGATCCTATGGCTACACCTTC.

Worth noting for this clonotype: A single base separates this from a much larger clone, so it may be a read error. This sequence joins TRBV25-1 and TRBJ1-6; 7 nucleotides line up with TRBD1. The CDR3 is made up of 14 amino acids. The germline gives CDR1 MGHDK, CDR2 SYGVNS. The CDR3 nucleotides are TGTGCCAGCAGCACGACAGGGATCAATTCACCCCCCCACTTT. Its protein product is CASSTTGINSPPHF.

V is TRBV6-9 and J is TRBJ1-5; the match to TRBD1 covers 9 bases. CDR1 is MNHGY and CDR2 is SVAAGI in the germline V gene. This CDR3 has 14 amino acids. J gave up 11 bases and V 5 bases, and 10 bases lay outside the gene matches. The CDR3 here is CASSPTGGVETQHF. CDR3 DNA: TGTGCCAGCAGTCCGACAGGGGGTGTAGAGACCCAGCATTTT.

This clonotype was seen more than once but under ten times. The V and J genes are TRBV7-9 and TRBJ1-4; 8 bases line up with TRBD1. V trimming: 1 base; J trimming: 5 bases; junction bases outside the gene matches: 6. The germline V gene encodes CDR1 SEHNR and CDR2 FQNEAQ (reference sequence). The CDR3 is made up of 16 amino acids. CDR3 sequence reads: CASSLGRGHRNEKLFF. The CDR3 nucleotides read TGTGCCAGCAGCTTAGGCAGGGGGCATAGGAATGAAAAACTGTTTTTT.

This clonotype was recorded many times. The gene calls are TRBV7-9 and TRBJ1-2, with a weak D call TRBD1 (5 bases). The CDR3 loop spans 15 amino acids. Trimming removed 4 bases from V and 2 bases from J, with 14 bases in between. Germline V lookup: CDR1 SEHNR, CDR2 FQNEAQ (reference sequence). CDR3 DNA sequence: TGTGCCAGCAGCTCCCCAACCGGGACGAACTATGGCTACACCTTC. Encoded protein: CASSSPTGTNYGYTF.